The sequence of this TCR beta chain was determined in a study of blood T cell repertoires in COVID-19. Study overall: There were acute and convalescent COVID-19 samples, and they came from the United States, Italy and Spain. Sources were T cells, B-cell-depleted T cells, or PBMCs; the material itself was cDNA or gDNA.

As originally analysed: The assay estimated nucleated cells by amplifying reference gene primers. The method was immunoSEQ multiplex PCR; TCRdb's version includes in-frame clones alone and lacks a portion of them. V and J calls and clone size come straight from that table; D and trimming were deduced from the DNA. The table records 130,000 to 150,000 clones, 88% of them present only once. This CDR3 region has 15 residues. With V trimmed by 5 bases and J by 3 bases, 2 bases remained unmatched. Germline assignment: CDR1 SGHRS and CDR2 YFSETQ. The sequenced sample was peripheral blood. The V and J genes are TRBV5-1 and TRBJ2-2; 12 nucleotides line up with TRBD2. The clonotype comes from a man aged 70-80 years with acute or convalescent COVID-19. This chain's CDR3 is CASRRTSGDTGELFF. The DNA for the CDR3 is TGCGCCAGCAGGCGGACTAGCGGGGACACCGGGGAGCTGTTTTTT. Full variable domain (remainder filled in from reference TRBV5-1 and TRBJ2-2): KAGVTQTPRYLIKTRGQQVTLSCSPISGHRSVSWYQQTPGQGLQFLFEYFSETQRNKGNFPGRFSGRQFSNSRSEMNVSTLELGDSALYLCASRRTSGDTGELFFGEGSRLTVL.